The 8 T cell receptor beta chains presented below share a single source sample, sequenced in a study of EBV T-cell therapy then PD-1 blockade in nasopharyngeal carcinoma. Noted time point: 266 days after commencement of treatment, after nivolumab therapy. Described treatment: AdE1-LMPpoly-expanded autologous EBV-specific T-cell therapy followed by anti-PD-1 nivolumab. Sequencing was performed with immunoSEQ multiplex PCR; in TCRdb, only in-frame clones are kept and a portion is missing. The sample consists of about 20,000 clones, about 86% of them appearing once. Antigens for these TCRs are unknown. The material was CD8+ T cells from blood, obtained at roughly day 250 from a patient whose treatment included autologous EBV-specific T cells and nivolumab. These receptors originate from a man aged 35-49 years with nasopharyngeal carcinoma.

The V call is TRBV4-3, the J call TRBJ2-7; D perhaps matches TRBD1 (6 bases). CDR1 and CDR2 (germline): LGHNA, YSLEER. V was pared by 0 bases and J by 0 bases, with 12 bases between. The CDR3 totals 16 residues. As DNA, the CDR3 is TGCGCCAGCAGCCAAGATATCAGGGGCTCCTCCTACGAGCAGTACTTC. It encodes CASSQDIRGSSYEQYF.

The chain couples TRBV19 to TRBJ2-1; D is perhaps TRBD1 or TRBD2 (5 bases each). CDR3 length: 15 residues. The V and J ends lost 0 bases and 6 bases respectively, with 12 bases between them. Germline V lookup: CDR1 LNHDA, CDR2 SQIVND (reference sequence). The CDR3 nucleotides are TGTGCCAGTAGTATAGATCCAGGGAGTGGCAATGAGCAGTTCTTC. Translation gives CASSIDPGSGNEQFF.

This clone appeared a few times. The V call is TRBV29-1, the J call TRBJ2-5; 9 bases fit TRBD1. The trim removed 2 bases at V and 10 bases at J, leaving 8 bases unmatched. Germline values: CDR1 SQVTM, CDR2 ANQGSEA. The CDR3 has 13 amino acids. The CDR3 sequence: CSVETGTGLDQYF. As DNA, the CDR3 is TGCAGCGTTGAAACCGGGACAGGGTTAGACCAGTACTTC.

The chain has TRBV20-1 and TRBJ1-5; weak D call: TRBD1 (6 bases). CDR1 and CDR2 from the germline V gene are DFQATT and SNEGSKA (reference sequence). The CDR3 totals 13 residues. Trimming left V 3 bases short and J 6 bases short, with 12 bases between. CDR3 in DNA: TGCAGTGCTAGTGGTAGGGGGAGTCAGCCCCAGCATTTT. Amino acids: CSASGRGSQPQHF.

This clone was detected only once. This chain links TRBV27 with TRBJ1-5; TRBD1 might be the D (6 bases). This CDR3 contains 15 residues. The germline V gene has CDR1 MNHEY and CDR2 SMNVEV (reference sequence). Trimming removed 5 bases from V and 1 base from J, with 12 bases in between. The CDR3 DNA follows: TGTGCCAGCAGTCCCAGGGGAAGGAGCAATCAGCCCCAGCATTTT. Encoded protein: CASSPRGRSNQPQHF.

The rearrangement links TRBV2 to TRBJ2-7; possibly TRBD1 for D (6 bases). Trimming removed 10 bases at V and 0 bases at J, with 10 bases between. The CDR3 sequence is 12 residues long. Germline-derived CDR1 and CDR2 are SNHLY and FYNNEI. The CDR3 spells CATEQGSYEQYF. CDR3 in DNA: TGTGCCACTGAACAGGGCTCCTACGAGCAGTACTTC.

The J gene is TRBJ2-1, the V gene TRBV6-5; 11 bases line up with TRBD1. CDR1 MNHEY and CDR2 SVGAGI come from the germline V gene. This CDR3 region has 14 residues. V trimming: 4 bases; J trimming: 8 bases; junction bases outside the gene matches: 4. This CDR3 reads CASSSGQGVDEQFF. CDR3 DNA: TGTGCCAGCAGTTCGGGACAGGGGGTTGATGAGCAGTTCTTC.

This chain links TRBV7-9 with TRBJ1-6; D call uncertain. V was cut by 7 bases and J by 9 bases, with 7 bases left in between. The length of the CDR3 is 11 residues. CDR1 is SEHNR, CDR2 FQNEAQ, per germline (reference sequence). CDR3 DNA: TGTGCCAGCACGGAGGGTTCACCCCTCCACTTT. It codes for CASTEGSPLHF.